Listed here are 19 T cell receptor beta chains from one sample, sequenced in a study of blood T cell repertoires in COVID-19. Produced via immunoSEQ multiplex PCR; TCRdb's table is partial and in-frame only. The sample lists about 200,000 clones, more than 70% occurring once. Material: peripheral blood. The receptors stem from a man between 18 and 29 years old with active or convalescent COVID-19.

The CDR3 region has the DNA TGTGCCAGCAGCATATACAGGGAAGGAAACACCATATATTTT. It encodes CASSIYREGNTIYF. The V and J genes are TRBV7-2 and TRBJ1-3, with D possibly matching TRBD1 (6 bases). CDR1 and CDR2 from the germline V gene are SGHTA and FQGNSA. Trimming took off 5 bases at V and 4 bases at J, with 12 bases between the two ends. The CDR3 totals 14 residues.

This CDR3 reads CASSSTGQGGRAFF. The CDR3 bases are TGTGCCAGTAGCTCTACGGGACAGGGCGGCCGGGCTTTCTTT. The chain has TRBV19 and TRBJ1-1; TRBD1 matches 9 bases. CDR3 length: 14 residues. Germline lookup yields CDR1 LNHDA and CDR2 SQIVND (reference sequence). V trimming: 6 bases; J trimming: 11 bases; junction bases outside the gene matches: 13.

The rearrangement joins TRBV6-5 to TRBJ1-2; possibly TRBD1 for D (6 bases). In germline, CDR1 is MNHEY, CDR2 SVGAGI. This CDR3 comprises 15 residues. The V gene lost 4 bases and the J gene lost 0 bases, with 12 bases spanning the gap. The CDR3 DNA follows: TGTGCCAGCAGTTCGCCGACAGGAGCTAACTATGGCTACACCTTC. This gives the protein CASSSPTGANYGYTF.

The chain has TRBV19 and TRBJ1-2, with a weak D call TRBD1 (6 bases). The V gene lost 9 bases and the J gene lost 3 bases, with 20 bases spanning the gap. This CDR3 comprises 15 residues. From germline, CDR1 is LNHDA and CDR2 SQIVND (reference sequence). CDR3 bases: TGTGCCAGCCGCCTGGCAGGGGAGAACTACTATGGCTACACCTTC. As protein: CASRLAGENYYGYTF.

The chain joins TRBV7-9 to TRBJ2-2; D is ambiguous. V lost 3 bases and J 4 bases, leaving 6 bases between the germline ends. In germline, CDR1 is SEHNR, CDR2 FQNEAQ (reference sequence). The CDR3 is 13 residues long. CDR3 region: CASSLSSTGELFF. The CDR3 region has the DNA TGTGCCAGCAGCTTGTCCTCCACCGGGGAGCTGTTTTTT. The full variable domain, its missing parts supplied by reference TRBV7-9 and TRBJ2-2, is DTGVSQNPRHKITKRGQNVTFRCDPISEHNRLYWYRQTLGQGPEFLTYFQNEAQLEKSRLLSDRFSAERPKGSFSTLEIQRTEQGDSAMYLCASSLSSTGELFFGEGSRLTVL.

This chain uses TRBV3-1 (or the pseudogene TRBV3-2) with TRBJ2-3; perhaps TRBD2 as D (5 bases). V dropped 1 base and J dropped 2 bases, with 16 bases sitting between them. This CDR3 has 17 residues. The germline gives CDR1 LGHDT, CDR2 YNNKEL (reference sequence). Here the CDR3 DNA reads TGTGCCAGCAGCCAAGTGGGCTCTAGCCTTGCCACAGATACGCAGTATTTT. Protein sequence: CASSQVGSSLATDTQYF.

The chain carries TRBV6-1 and TRBJ1-5; D remains unclear. Germline assignment: CDR1 MNHNS and CDR2 SASEGT. This CDR3 comprises 14 residues. Trimming left V 1 base short and J 7 bases short, with 11 bases between. Written as DNA, the CDR3 is TGTGCCAGCAGTGAAGTATTCGAAGCGCAGCCCCAGCATTTT. It translates to CASSEVFEAQPQHF.

V usage is TRBV5-4 and J usage is TRBJ2-4; tentatively, D is TRBD1 (5 bases). In germline, CDR1 is SGHNT, CDR2 YYREEE (reference sequence). Trimming pared 3 bases from V and 0 bases from J, leaving 16 bases between. There are 17 residues in the CDR3. The CDR3 spells CASSSGRQGIAKNIQYF. The DNA of the CDR3 is TGTGCCAGCAGCTCCGGCAGGCAGGGAATAGCCAAAAACATTCAGTACTTC.

The chain employs TRBV2 and TRBJ1-6, with unresolved D. Between the trimmed V and J ends, which lost 6 bases and 0 bases, there was a span of 6 bases. Germline loops: CDR1 SNHLY, CDR2 FYNNEI. The CDR3 extends over 14 amino acids. As DNA, the CDR3 is TGTGCCAGCAGCGCTAGCTCCTATAATTCACCCCTCCACTTT. Amino acid sequence: CASSASSYNSPLHF. Based on the CDR3 plus reference TRBV2 and TRBJ1-6, the full variable domain is EPEVTQTPSHQVTQMGQEVILRCVPISNHLYFYWYRQILGQKVEFLVSFYNNEISEKSEIFDDQFSVERPDGSNFTLKIRSTKLEDSAMYFCASSASSYNSPLHFGNGTRLTVT.

This chain links TRBV7-2 with TRBJ1-1; D perhaps matches TRBD1 (6 bases). V was trimmed by 3 bases and J by 1 base, leaving 9 bases between them. Per germline, CDR1 SGHTA and CDR2 FQGNSA. The CDR3 sequence is 14 residues long. The CDR3 region has the DNA TGTGCCAGCAGCTTGAGCAGGGGGAACACTGAAGCTTTCTTT. Encoded protein: CASSLSRGNTEAFF. Together with reference TRBV7-2 and TRBJ1-1, the CDR3 gives the full variable domain: GAGVSQSPSNKVTEKGKDVELRCDPISGHTALYWYRQSLGQGLEFLIYFQGNSAPDKSGLPSDRFSAERTGGSVSTLTIQRTQQEDSAVYLCASSLSRGNTEAFFGQGTRLTVV.

The chain has TRBV27 and TRBJ2-1; D is possibly TRBD1 (6 bases). V was cut by 5 bases and J by 4 bases, with 15 bases left in between. The CDR3 runs 15 residues. Germline CDR1 is MNHEY and CDR2 is SMNVEV (reference sequence). CDR3 bases: TGTGCCAGCAGTCCCCAGGACAGAAATTACAATGAGCAGTTCTTC. Its translation is CASSPQDRNYNEQFF.

V usage is TRBV5-5 and J usage is TRBJ2-5, with 9 bases lining up with TRBD1. Germline CDR1 SGHKS, CDR2 YYEKEE (reference sequence). The J segment lost 1 base and the V segment lost 5 bases, leaving 9 bases of the junction unmatched. This CDR3 is built from 16 residues. Here the CDR3 DNA reads TGTGCCAGCAGTTCCATCCACAGGGGGCGCCAAGAGACCCAGTACTTC. It codes for CASSSIHRGRQETQYF.

The chain couples TRBV9 to TRBJ2-2; 10 nucleotides agree with TRBD2. The CDR3 consists of 16 residues. CDR1 is SGDLS, CDR2 YYNGEE, per germline. The J segment lost 3 bases and the V segment lost 4 bases, leaving 6 bases of the junction unmatched. The CDR3 region has the DNA TGTGCCAGCAGCCCTAGCGGGAGTAAGGACACCGGGGAGCTGTTTTTT. Translation: CASSPSGSKDTGELFF.

This chain joins TRBV9 and TRBJ1-3, with TRBD1 matching 9 bases. The CDR3 sequence is 16 residues long. With 4 bases clipped from V and 0 bases from J, the junction kept 5 bases outside the gene matches. CDR1 is SGDLS, CDR2 YYNGEE, per germline. The CDR3 is CASSPTGGFSGNTIYF. For the CDR3, the DNA is TGTGCCAGCAGCCCCACAGGGGGCTTCTCTGGAAACACCATATATTTT.

In regard to this clone: The sample holds other DNA sequences that translate to the same CDR3. The gene calls are TRBV15 and TRBJ1-2; unclear D gene. CDR3 length: 14 residues. Looked up from germline, CDR1 is LNHNV and CDR2 is YYDKDF (reference sequence). V lost 0 bases, J lost 1 base, and 6 bases lay in between. The CDR3 DNA sequence: TGTGCCACCAGCAGAGACCGGGGTAACTATGGCTACACCTTC. The encoded protein is CATSRDRGNYGYTF.

The V and J genes are TRBV19 and TRBJ1-5; D is possibly TRBD1 (5 bases). CDR3 length equals 16 residues. Germline-derived CDR1 and CDR2 are LNHDA and SQIVND (reference sequence). V was trimmed by 7 bases and J by 0 bases, leaving 16 bases between them. The CDR3, as DNA: TGTGCCAGTATCCCACCGGGGGGTCTTAGCAATCAGCCCCAGCATTTT. Its protein product is CASIPPGGLSNQPQHF.

The DNA for the CDR3 is TGTGCCATCAGTCGAACAGGGAGCAATCAGCCCCAGCATTTT. Translated, it gives CAISRTGSNQPQHF. This chain joins TRBV10-3 and TRBJ1-5; possible D gene TRBD1, 6 bases. The germline gives CDR1 ENHRY, CDR2 SYGVKD. V dropped 5 bases and J dropped 1 base, with 9 bases sitting between them. The CDR3 loop spans 14 amino acids.

The rearrangement uses TRBV6-6 and TRBJ2-1; 11 bases map to TRBD2. The V and J ends lost 4 bases and 10 bases, in that order; junction bases with no gene match: 12. Per the germline V gene, CDR1 is MNHNY and CDR2 is SVGAGI (reference sequence). This CDR3 is 16 amino acids long. The chain's CDR3 is CASSSTSGSFGREQFF. The CDR3 bases are TGTGCCAGCAGTTCAACTAGCGGGAGTTTCGGGAGGGAGCAGTTCTTC.

This rearrangement joins TRBV9 to TRBJ2-3; 8 bases fit TRBD2. The CDR3 sequence is 17 residues long. Germline V gene data show CDR1 as SGDLS and CDR2 as YYNGEE. The V segment lost 3 bases and the J segment 3 bases; nucleotides outside the gene matches: 12. Here the CDR3 reads CASSERSGGTGTDTQYF. The CDR3 DNA sequence: TGTGCCAGCAGCGAGAGGAGCGGGGGCACGGGTACAGATACGCAGTATTTT.